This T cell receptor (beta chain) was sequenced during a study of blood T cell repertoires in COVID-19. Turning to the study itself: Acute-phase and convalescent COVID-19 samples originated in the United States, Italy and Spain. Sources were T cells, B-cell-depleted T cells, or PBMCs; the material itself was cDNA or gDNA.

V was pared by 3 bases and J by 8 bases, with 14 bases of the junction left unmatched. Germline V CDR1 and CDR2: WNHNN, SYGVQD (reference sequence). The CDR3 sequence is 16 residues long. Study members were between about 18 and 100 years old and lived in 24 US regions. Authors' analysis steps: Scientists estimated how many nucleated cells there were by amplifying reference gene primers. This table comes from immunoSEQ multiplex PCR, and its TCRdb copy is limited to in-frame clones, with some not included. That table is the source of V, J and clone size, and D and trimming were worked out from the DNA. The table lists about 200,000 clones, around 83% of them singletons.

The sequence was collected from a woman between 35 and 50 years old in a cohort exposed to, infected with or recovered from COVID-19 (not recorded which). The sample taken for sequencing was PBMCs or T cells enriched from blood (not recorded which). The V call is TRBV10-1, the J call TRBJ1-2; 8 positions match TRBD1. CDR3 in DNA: TGCGCCAGCAGTGAACCCTATTGTCAGGGGGCAGACGGCTACACCTTC. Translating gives CASSEPYCQGADGYTF.